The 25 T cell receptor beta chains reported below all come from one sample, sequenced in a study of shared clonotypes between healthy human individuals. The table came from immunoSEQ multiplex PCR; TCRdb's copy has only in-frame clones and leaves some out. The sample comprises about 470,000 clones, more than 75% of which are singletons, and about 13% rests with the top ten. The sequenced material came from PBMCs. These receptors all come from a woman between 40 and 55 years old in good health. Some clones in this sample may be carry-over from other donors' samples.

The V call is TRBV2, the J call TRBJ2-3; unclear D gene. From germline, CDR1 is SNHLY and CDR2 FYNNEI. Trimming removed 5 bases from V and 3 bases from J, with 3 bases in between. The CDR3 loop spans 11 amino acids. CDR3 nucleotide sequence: TGTGCCAGCAGTCGGACAGATACGCAGTATTTT. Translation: CASSRTDTQYF. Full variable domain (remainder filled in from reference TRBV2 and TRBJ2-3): EPEVTQTPSHQVTQMGQEVILRCVPISNHLYFYWYRQILGQKVEFLVSFYNNEISEKSEIFDDQFSVERPDGSNFTLKIRSTKLEDSAMYFCASSRTDTQYFGPGTRLTVL.

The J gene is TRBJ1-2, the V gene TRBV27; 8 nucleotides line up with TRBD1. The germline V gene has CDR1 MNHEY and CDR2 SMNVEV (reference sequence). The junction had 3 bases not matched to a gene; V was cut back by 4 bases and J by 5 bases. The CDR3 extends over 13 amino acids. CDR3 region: CASSYDRGYGYTF. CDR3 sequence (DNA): TGTGCCAGCAGTTACGACAGGGGTTATGGCTACACCTTC.

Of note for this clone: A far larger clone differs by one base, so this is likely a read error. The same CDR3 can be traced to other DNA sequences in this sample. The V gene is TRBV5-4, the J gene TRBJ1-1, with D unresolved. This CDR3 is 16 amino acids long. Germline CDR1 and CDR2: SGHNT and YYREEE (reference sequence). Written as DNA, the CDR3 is TGTGCCAGCAGCTTCGAGGTAGATAAAATGAACACTGAAGCTTTCTTC. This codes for CASSFEVDKMNTEAFF.

CDR3 protein: CASSASTGSNQPQHF. Here the CDR3 DNA reads TGTGCCAGCAGTGCCTCAACAGGGAGCAATCAGCCCCAGCATTTT. V and J are TRBV6-1 and TRBJ1-5, with D perhaps TRBD1 (6 bases). CDR1 and CDR2 from the germline V gene are MNHNS and SASEGT. Trimming removed 4 bases from V and 1 base from J, with 11 bases in between. This CDR3 is 15 amino acids long.

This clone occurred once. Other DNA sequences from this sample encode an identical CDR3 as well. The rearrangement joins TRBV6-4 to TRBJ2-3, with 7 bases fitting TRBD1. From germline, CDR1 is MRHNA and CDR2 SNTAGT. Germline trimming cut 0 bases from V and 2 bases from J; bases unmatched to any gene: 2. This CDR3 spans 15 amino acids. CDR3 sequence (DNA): TGTGCCAGCAGTGACTCCGGACAGGCCACAGATACGCAGTATTTT. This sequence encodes CASSDSGQATDTQYF.

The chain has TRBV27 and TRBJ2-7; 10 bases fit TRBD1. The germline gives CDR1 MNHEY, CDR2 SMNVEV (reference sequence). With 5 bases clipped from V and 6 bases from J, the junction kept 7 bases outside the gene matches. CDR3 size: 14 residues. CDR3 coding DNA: TGTGCCAGCAGTGTAGGGGGGACAGGGGCCGAGCAGTACTTC. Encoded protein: CASSVGGTGAEQYF.

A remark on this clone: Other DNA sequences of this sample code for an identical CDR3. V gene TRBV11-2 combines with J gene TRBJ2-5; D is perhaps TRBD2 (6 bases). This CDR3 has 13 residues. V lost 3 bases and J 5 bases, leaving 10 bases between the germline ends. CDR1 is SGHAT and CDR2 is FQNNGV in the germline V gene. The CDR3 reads CASSFGRGETQYF. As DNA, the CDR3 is TGTGCCAGCAGCTTCGGGAGAGGGGAGACCCAGTACTTC. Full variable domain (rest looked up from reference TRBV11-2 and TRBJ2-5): EAGVAQSPRYKIIEKRQSVAFWCNPISGHATLYWYQQILGQGPKLLIQFQNNGVVDDSQLPKDRFSAERLKGVDSTLKIQPAKLEDSAVYLCASSFGRGETQYFGPGTRLLVL.

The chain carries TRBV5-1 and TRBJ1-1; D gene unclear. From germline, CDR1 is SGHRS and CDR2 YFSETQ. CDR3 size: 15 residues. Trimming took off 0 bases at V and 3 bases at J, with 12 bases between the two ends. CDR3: CASSLEALSDTEAFF. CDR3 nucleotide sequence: TGCGCCAGCAGCTTGGAAGCCCTTTCGGACACTGAAGCTTTCTTT.

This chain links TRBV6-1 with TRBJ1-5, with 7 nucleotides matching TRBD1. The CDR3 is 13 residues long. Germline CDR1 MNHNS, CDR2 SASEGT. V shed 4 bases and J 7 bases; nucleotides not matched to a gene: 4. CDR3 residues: CASSGQGRQPQHF. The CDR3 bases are TGTGCCAGCAGTGGACAGGGCAGACAGCCCCAGCATTTT.

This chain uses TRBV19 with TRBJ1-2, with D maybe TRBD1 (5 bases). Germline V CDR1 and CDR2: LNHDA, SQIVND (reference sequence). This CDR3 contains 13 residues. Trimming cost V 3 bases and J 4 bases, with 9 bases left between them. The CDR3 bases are TGTGCCAGTAGTATTGAGGGGTCCTATGGCTACACCTTC. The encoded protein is CASSIEGSYGYTF.

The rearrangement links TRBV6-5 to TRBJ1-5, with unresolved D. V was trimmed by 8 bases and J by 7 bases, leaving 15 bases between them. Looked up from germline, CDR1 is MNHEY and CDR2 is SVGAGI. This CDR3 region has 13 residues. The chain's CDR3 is CASSVQEGQPQHF. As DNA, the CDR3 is TGTGCCAGCTCGGTCCAGGAGGGACAGCCCCAGCATTTT.

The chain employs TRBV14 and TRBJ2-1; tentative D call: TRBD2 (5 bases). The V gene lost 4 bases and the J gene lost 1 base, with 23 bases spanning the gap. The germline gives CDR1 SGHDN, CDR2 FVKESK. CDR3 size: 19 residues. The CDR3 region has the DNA TGTGCCAGCAGCCCCGGGGAGCGAAGAGACTGGAATTCCTACAATGAGCAGTTCTTC. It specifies CASSPGERRDWNSYNEQFF.

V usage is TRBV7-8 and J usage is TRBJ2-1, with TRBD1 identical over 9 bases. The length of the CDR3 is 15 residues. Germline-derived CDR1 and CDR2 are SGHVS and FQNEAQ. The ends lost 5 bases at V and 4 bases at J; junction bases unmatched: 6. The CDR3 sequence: CASSPTGTGYNEQFF. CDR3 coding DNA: TGTGCCAGCAGCCCCACAGGGACAGGGTACAATGAGCAGTTCTTC.

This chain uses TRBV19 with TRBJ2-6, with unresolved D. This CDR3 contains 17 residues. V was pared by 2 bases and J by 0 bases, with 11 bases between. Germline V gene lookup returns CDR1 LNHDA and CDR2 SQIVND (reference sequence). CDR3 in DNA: TGTGCCAGTAGTATATCGGGCAGCCTCTCTGGGGCCAACGTCCTGACTTTC. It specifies CASSISGSLSGANVLTF.

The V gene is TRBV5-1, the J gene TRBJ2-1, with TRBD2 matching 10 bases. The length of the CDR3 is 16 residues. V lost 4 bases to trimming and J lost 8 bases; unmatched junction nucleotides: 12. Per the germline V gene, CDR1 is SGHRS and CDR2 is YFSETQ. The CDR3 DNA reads TGCGCCAGCAGCCCACGGTCTAGCGGGAGCGGGTATGAGCAGTTCTTC. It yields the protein CASSPRSSGSGYEQFF.

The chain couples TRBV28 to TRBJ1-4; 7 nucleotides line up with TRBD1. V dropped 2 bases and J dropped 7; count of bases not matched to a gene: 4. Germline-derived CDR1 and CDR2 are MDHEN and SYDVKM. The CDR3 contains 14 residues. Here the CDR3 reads CASSLNRGGEKLFF. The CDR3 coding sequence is TGTGCCAGCAGTTTAAACAGGGGAGGTGAAAAACTGTTTTTT.

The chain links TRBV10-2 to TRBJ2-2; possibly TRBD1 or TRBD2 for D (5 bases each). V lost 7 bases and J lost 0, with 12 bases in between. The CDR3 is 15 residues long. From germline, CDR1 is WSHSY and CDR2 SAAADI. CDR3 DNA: TGCGCCAGCAAGAGGGGCGCATCGAACACCGGGGAGCTGTTTTTT. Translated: CASKRGASNTGELFF.

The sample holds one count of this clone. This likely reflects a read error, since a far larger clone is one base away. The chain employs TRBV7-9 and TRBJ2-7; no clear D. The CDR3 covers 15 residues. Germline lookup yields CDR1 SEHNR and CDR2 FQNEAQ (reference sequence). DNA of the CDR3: TGTACCAGCAGCCAACTGGCTGGGCTTTCCTACGAGCAGTACTTC. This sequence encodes CTSSQLAGLSYEQYF.

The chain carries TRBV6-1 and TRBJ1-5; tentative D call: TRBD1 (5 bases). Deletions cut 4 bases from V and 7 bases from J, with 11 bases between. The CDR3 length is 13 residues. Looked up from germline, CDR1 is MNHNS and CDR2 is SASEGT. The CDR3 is CASSGGRAQPQHF. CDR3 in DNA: TGTGCCAGCAGTGGGGGACGGGCCCAGCCCCAGCATTTT.

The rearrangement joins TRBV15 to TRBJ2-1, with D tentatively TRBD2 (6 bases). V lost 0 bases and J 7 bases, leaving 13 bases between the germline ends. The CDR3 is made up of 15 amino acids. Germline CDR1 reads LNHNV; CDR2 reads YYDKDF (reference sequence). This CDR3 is CATSREAGIWNEQFF. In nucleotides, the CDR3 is TGTGCCACCAGCAGAGAGGCGGGAATCTGGAATGAGCAGTTCTTC.

DNA for the CDR3: TGTGCCTGCTCCTCGGTAATCCAAGAGACCCAGTACTTC. This translates into CACSSVIQETQYF. The chain couples TRBV30 to TRBJ2-5; D ambiguous. This CDR3 is 13 amino acids long. The ends were cut back, 6 bases at V and 1 base at J, with 12 bases in the middle. The germline gives CDR1 GTSNPN, CDR2 SVGIG (reference sequence). The full variable domain, in which reference TRBV30 and TRBJ2-5 provide the parts outside the CDR3, is SQTIHQWPATLVQPVGSPLSLECTVEGTSNPNLYWYRQAAGRGLQLLFYSVGIGQISSEVPQNLSASRPQDRQFILSSKKLLLSDSGFYLCACSSVIQETQYFGPGTRLLVL.

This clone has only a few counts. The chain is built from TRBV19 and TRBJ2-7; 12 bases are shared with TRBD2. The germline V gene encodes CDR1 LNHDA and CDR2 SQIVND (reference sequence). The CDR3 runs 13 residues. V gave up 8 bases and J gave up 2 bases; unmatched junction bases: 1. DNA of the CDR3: TGTGCCAGTGCTAGCGGGAGGGCCTACGAGCAGTACTTC. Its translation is CASASGRAYEQYF. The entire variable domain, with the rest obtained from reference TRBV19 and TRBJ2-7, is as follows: DGGITQSPKYLFRKEGQNVTLSCEQNLNHDAMYWYRQDPGQGLRLIYYSQIVNDFQKGDIAEGYSVSREKKESFPLTVTSAQKNPTAFYLCASASGRAYEQYFGPGTRLTVT.

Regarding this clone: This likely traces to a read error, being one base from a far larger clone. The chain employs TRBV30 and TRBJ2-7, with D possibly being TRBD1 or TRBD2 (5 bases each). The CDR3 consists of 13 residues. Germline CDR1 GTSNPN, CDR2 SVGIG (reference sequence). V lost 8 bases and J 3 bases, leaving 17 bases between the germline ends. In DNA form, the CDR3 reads TGTGCCCCGCCGGGACCGTCCATCTACGAGCAGTACTTC. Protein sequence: CAPPGPSIYEQYF.

For the CDR3, the DNA is TGTGCCAGCAGCTACGACGGCCTATCTGGGGCCAACGTCCTGACTTTC. Its protein product is CASSYDGLSGANVLTF. The J gene is TRBJ2-6, the V gene TRBV7-3; D not resolved. The CDR3 runs 16 residues. Trimming took 4 bases from V and 1 from J, leaving 11 bases between them. Per the germline V gene, CDR1 is SGHTA and CDR2 is FQGTGA.

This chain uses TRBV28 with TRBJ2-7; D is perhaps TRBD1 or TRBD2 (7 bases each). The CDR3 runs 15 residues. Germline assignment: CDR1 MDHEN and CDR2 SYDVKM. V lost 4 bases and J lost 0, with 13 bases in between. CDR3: CASSSVRGGSYEQYF. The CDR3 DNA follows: TGTGCCAGCAGTTCCGTCAGGGGGGGCTCCTACGAGCAGTACTTC.